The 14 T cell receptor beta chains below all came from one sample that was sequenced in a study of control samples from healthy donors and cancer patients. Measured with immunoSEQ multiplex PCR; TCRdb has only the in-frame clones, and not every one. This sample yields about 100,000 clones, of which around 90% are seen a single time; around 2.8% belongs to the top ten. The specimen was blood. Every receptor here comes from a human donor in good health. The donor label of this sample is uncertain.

CDR3 in amino acids: CASRRVRAFF. CDR3 nucleotide sequence: TGTGCCAGCCGTCGGGTTCGAGCTTTCTTT. The chain recombines TRBV27 with TRBJ1-1, with no clear D. CDR1 is MNHEY, CDR2 SMNVEV, per germline (reference sequence). The length of the CDR3 is 10 residues. V dropped 8 bases and J dropped 10 bases, with 11 bases sitting between them.

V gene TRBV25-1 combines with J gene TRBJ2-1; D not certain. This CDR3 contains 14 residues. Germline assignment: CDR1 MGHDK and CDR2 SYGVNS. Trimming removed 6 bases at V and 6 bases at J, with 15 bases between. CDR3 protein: CASSPDRQLNEQFF. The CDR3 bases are TGTGCCAGCAGCCCGGACCGGCAACTCAATGAGCAGTTCTTC. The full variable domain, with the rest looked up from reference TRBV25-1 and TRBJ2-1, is EADIYQTPRYLVIGTGKKITLECSQTMGHDKMYWYQQDPGMELHLIHYSYGVNSTEKGDLSSESTVSRIRTEHFPLTLESARPSHTSQYLCASSPDRQLNEQFFGPGTRLTVL.

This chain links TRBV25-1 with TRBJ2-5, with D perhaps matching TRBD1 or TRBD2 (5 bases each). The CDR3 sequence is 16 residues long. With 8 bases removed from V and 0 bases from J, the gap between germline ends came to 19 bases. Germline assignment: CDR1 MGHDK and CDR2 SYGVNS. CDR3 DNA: TGTGCCAGCGGAGGCCCTATCGACAGCGACCAAGAGACCCAGTACTTC. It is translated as CASGGPIDSDQETQYF.

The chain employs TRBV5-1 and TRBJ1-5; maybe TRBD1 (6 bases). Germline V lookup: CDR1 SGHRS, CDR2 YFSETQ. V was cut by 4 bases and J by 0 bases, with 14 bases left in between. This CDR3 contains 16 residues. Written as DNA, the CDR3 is TGCGCCAGCAGCCTAGGGACATCGCATAGCAATCAGCCCCAGCATTTT. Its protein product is CASSLGTSHSNQPQHF.

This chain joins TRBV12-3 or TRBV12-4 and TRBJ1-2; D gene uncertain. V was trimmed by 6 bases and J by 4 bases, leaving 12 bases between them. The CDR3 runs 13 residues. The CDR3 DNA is TGTGCCAGCAGCGCGGGCAGCTTCTATGGCTACACCTTC. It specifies CASSAGSFYGYTF.

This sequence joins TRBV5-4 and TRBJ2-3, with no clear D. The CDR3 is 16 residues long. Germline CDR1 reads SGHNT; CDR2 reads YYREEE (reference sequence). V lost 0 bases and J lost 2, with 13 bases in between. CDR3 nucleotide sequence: TGTGCCAGCAGCTTGGGTTTACTTGAGCTCACAGATACGCAGTATTTT. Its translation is CASSLGLLELTDTQYF.

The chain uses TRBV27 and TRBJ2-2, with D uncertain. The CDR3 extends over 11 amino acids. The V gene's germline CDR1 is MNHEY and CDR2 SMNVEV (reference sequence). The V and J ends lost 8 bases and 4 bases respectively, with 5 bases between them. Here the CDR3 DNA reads TGTGCCAGCCAGTTCACCGGGGAGCTGTTTTTT. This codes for CASQFTGELFF.

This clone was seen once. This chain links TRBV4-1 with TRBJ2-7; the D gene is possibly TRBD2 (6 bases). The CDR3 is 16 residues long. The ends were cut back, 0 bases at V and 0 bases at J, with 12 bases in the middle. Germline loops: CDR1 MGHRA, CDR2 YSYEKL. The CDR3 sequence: CASSQDSGVPSYEQYF. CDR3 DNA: TGCGCCAGCAGCCAAGATTCGGGAGTCCCCTCCTACGAGCAGTACTTC.

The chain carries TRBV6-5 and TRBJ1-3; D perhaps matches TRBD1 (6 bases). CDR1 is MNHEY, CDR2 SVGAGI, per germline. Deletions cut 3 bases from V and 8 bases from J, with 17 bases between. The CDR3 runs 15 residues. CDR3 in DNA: TGTGCCAGCAGTTATCAAAGGGACATAGTAGACACCATATATTTT. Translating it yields CASSYQRDIVDTIYF.

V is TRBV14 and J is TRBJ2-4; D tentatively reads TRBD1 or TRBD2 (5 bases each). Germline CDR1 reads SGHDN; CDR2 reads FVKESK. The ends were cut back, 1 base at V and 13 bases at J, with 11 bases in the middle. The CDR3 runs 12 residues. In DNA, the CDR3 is TGTGCCAGCAGCCAAGGGGGGAGCCCACAGTACTTC. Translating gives CASSQGGSPQYF.

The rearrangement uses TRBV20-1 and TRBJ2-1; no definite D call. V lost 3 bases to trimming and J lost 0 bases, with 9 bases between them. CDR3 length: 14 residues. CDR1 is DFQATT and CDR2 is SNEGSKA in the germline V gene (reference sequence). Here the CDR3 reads CSASTDSSYNEQFF. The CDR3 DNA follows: TGCAGTGCTAGTACAGATAGCTCCTACAATGAGCAGTTCTTC.

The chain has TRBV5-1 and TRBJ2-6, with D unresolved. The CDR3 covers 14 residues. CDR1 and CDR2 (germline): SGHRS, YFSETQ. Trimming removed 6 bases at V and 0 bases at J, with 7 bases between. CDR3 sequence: CASNVASGANVLTF. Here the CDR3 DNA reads TGCGCCAGCAATGTCGCCTCTGGGGCCAACGTCCTGACTTTC.

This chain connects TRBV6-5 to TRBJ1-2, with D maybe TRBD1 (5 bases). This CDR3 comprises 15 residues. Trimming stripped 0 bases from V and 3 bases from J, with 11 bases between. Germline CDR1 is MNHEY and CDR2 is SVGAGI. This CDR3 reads CASSYSRTGYYGYTF. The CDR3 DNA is TGTGCCAGCAGTTACTCGAGAACAGGCTACTATGGCTACACCTTC.

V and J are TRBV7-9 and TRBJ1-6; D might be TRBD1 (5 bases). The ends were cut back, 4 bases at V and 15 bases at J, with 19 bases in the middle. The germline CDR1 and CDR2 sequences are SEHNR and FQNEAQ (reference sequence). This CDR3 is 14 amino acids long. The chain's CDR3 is CASSSNSQTAGLHF. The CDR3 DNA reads TGTGCCAGCAGCTCAAACAGCCAGACAGCTGGCCTCCACTTT.